This passage covers 2 T cell receptor beta chains from one sample sequenced in a study of T cell responses to AZD1222 COVID-19 vaccine. Sequencing was performed with immunoSEQ multiplex PCR; in TCRdb, only in-frame clones are kept and a portion is missing. The table has 180,000 or so clones, 90% to 95% seen once. The source material was peripheral blood, sampled 28 days after the second AZD1222 dose. The receptors stem from an adult who received the AZD1222 COVID-19 vaccine.

In DNA form, the CDR3 reads TGTGCCAGCAGCTTAAAAGACAGGGTCGGGACTGAAGCTTTCTTT. It specifies CASSLKDRVGTEAFF. The chain uses TRBV11-2 and TRBJ1-1; 7 nucleotides match TRBD1. The CDR3 consists of 15 residues. The germline gives CDR1 SGHAT, CDR2 FQNNGV. V shed 2 bases, J shed 5 bases, and the junction held 8 bases outside the gene matches. Full variable domain (remainder filled in from reference TRBV11-2 and TRBJ1-1): EAGVAQSPRYKIIEKRQSVAFWCNPISGHATLYWYQQILGQGPKLLIQFQNNGVVDDSQLPKDRFSAERLKGVDSTLKIQPAKLEDSAVYLCASSLKDRVGTEAFFGQGTRLTVV.

The V gene is TRBV6-5, the J gene TRBJ1-3; D might be TRBD1 (5 bases). Germline V gene data show CDR1 as MNHEY and CDR2 as SVGAGI. This CDR3 spans 13 amino acids. The ends were cut back, 8 bases at V and 3 bases at J, with 11 bases in the middle. CDR3 DNA: TGTGCCAGCCACGGGGGATATGGAAACACCATATATTTT. It encodes CASHGGYGNTIYF.